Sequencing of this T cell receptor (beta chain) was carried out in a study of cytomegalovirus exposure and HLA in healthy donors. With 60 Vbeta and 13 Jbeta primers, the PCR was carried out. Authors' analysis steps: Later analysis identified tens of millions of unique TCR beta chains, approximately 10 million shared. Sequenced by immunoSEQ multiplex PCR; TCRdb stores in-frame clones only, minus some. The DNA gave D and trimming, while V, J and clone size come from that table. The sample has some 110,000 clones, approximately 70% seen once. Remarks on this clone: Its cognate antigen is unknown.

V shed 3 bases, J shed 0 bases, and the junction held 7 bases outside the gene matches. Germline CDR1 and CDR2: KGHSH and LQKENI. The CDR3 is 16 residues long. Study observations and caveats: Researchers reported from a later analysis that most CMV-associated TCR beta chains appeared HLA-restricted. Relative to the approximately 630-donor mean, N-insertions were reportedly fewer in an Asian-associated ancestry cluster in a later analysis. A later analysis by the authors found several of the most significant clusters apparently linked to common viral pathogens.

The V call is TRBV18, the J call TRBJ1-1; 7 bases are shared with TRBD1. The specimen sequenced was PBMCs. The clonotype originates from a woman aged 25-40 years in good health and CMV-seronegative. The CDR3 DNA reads TGTGCCAGCTCACCCAACCGACAGGGCATGAACACTGAAGCTTTCTTT. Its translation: CASSPNRQGMNTEAFF.